A selection of T cell receptor beta chains follows, all from one sample in a study of identical twins. TCRdb re-called the 5' RACE reads through MiXCR, storing one row per CDR3 protein. The sample contains some 900,000 distinct CDR3 sequences, over 9% of which appear only once. This same sample was also taken into another study, of yellow fever vaccine responses in identical twins.

Sequences were obtained from PBMCs. These receptor sequences come from a woman younger than 30 in good health. Both conserved end residues are part of each CDR3. The D gene is left open where the match is weak. Clone size appears in some rows only: once, few, many, or a class for an expanded clone.

clone_size d_call j_call v_call cdr3_nt cdr3_aa
few NA TRBJ1-3 TRBV9 TGTGCCAGCAGCGTAGAGCCAGGAAGCTCTGGAAACACCATATATTTT CASSVEPGSSGNTIYF
NA NA TRBJ1-5 TRBV2 TGTGCCAGCACGCAGCCCGGGGGCAATCAGCCCCAGCATTTT CASTQPGGNQPQHF
NA NA TRBJ2-3 TRBV18 TGTGCCAGCTCACGGACCGCCCCAGATACGCAGTATTTT CASSRTAPDTQYF
few TRBD1 TRBJ1-2 TRBV20-1 TGCAGTGCGGATTCCGGGACAGCGGCCACCTATGGCTACACCTTC CSADSGTAATYGYTF
few TRBD1 TRBJ2-2 TRBV2 TGTGCCAGCAGGAACCCCAGGGGGCACACGAACACCGGGGAGCTGTTTTTT CASRNPRGHTNTGELFF
NA NA TRBJ2-2 TRBV4-1 TGCGCCAGCAGCCAGATCCTGACCGGGGAGCTGTTTTTT CASSQILTGELFF
few TRBD1 TRBJ2-1 TRBV28 TGTGCCAGCAGCTCTAGACAGGGGGCATCCTACAATGAGCAGTTCTTC CASSSRQGASYNEQFF
few TRBD2 TRBJ2-1 TRBV29-1 TGCAGCTCGAATGGGGGACTAGCGGGAGGAACCCTTTACAATGAGCAGTTCTTC CSSNGGLAGGTLYNEQFF
few TRBD2 TRBJ2-7 TRBV3-1 TGTGCCAGCAGCCCCAGAAGCGGGGGCCTCTCCTACGAGCAGTACTTC CASSPRSGGLSYEQYF
many NA TRBJ1-3 TRBV29-1 TGCAGCGTTGAGGGGACTGGAAACACCATATATTTT CSVEGTGNTIYF
NA NA TRBJ1-5 TRBV20-1 TGCAGTGCTATAGGGAACAGCAATCAGCCCCAGCATTTT CSAIGNSNQPQHF
NA TRBD1 TRBJ2-5 TRBV7-9 TGTGCCAGCAGCTTTACTGGGACAGGGAGGGAGACCCAGTACTTC CASSFTGTGRETQYF
NA NA TRBJ2-1 TRBV19 TGTGCCAGTAGTATAACGGGATGGACAGTTGTCCGGAATGAGCAGTTCTTC CASSITGWTVVRNEQFF
few TRBD2 TRBJ2-1 TRBV5-1 TGCGCCAGCAGCTCCCAACTAGCGGGAGCTTTCAATGAGCAGTTCTTC CASSSQLAGAFNEQFF
NA NA TRBJ2-7 TRBV12-3/TRBV12-4 TGTGCCAGCAGCAAAACAGCAGGACTACCCTACGAGCAGTACTTC CASSKTAGLPYEQYF